The 32 T cell receptor beta chains below all came from one sample that was sequenced in a study of T cell changes during pregnancy in multiple sclerosis. Repertoires were generated with immunoSEQ multiplex PCR, while TCRdb's copy carries only in-frame clones and drops some. The sample includes some 30,000 clones, about 88% of them seen just once. This material consisted of CD8+ T cells from peripheral blood mononuclear cells, taken in the second trimester of pregnancy. The source is a female donor with multiple sclerosis, enrolled in a pregnancy study.

In its sample, this clone ranks as medium-sized. The chain combines TRBV6-4 with TRBJ2-3; 11 bases map to TRBD2. The CDR3 extends over 16 amino acids. Germline V gene sequence: CDR1 MRHNA, CDR2 SNTAGT. V was pared by 5 bases and J by 2 bases, with 6 bases of the junction left unmatched. The CDR3: CASSPIAGGHTDTQYF. CDR3 DNA: TGTGCCAGCAGTCCCATAGCGGGGGGGCACACAGATACGCAGTATTTT.

The genes are TRBV18 and TRBJ2-3; D possibly corresponds to TRBD1 (6 bases). The V gene lost 3 bases and the J gene lost 2 bases, with 18 bases spanning the gap. The CDR3 extends over 17 amino acids. Germline V lookup: CDR1 KGHSH, CDR2 LQKENI. The CDR3 sequence is CASSPQVRDIDTDTQYF. CDR3 in DNA: TGTGCCAGCTCACCTCAAGTCCGGGACATTGACACAGATACGCAGTATTTT.

The J gene is TRBJ2-3, the V gene TRBV6-4; 13 bases line up with TRBD2. This CDR3 has 15 residues. The ends lost 6 bases at V and 5 bases at J; junction bases unmatched: 5. Per germline, CDR1 MRHNA and CDR2 SNTAGT. CDR3 sequence (DNA): TGTGCCAGCAGCCTCACTAGCGGGGGGGGAGATACGCAGTATTTT. This gives the protein CASSLTSGGGDTQYF.

This chain uses TRBV5-1 with TRBJ2-2; possible D gene TRBD1, 6 bases. The germline gives CDR1 SGHRS, CDR2 YFSETQ. The CDR3 is 16 amino acids. V was shortened by 4 bases and J by 5 bases, with 18 bases between the two germline ends. The CDR3 coding sequence is TGCGCCAGCAGCCGGAACCCCAGGGGAGAGACCGGGGAGCTGTTTTTT. This translates into CASSRNPRGETGELFF.

The chain employs TRBV9 and TRBJ2-5; 9 bases fit TRBD2. CDR3 length: 15 amino acids. Losses at the gene ends were 4 bases for V and 7 bases for J; bases not matched to a gene: 11. Germline CDR1 and CDR2: SGDLS and YYNGEE. The CDR3 DNA reads as TGTGCCAGCAGCATCCCAGCTAGCGGGGATTTGACCCAGTACTTC. This codes for CASSIPASGDLTQYF.

This clone was found once. The V and J genes are TRBV12-5 and TRBJ1-5, with D hard to call. The CDR3 is made up of 12 amino acids. Germline V lookup: CDR1 LGHNT, CDR2 FRNRAP. Trimming removed 6 bases from V and 4 bases from J, with 7 bases in between. This CDR3 reads CASGPLNQPQHF. In nucleotides, the CDR3 is TGTGCTAGTGGCCCCCTAAATCAGCCCCAGCATTTT.

The V call is TRBV11-3, the J call TRBJ1-1; 7 bases are a match to TRBD1. The junction had 3 bases not matched to a gene; V was cut back by 6 bases and J by 5 bases. CDR3 length equals 12 residues. Germline V CDR1 and CDR2: SGHNT, YENEEA. CDR3 sequence: CASRPGGTEAFF. Here the CDR3 DNA reads TGTGCCAGCAGACCAGGGGGGACTGAAGCTTTCTTT.

This clone has only a few counts. The genes are TRBV20-1 and TRBJ2-3; D not certain. Germline V gene data show CDR1 as DFQATT and CDR2 as SNEGSKA (reference sequence). V was pared by 6 bases and J by 5 bases, with 6 bases between. The CDR3 contains 10 residues. As DNA, the CDR3 is TGCAGTGCCAACATAGATACGCAGTATTTT. This translates into CSANIDTQYF.

The V gene is TRBV4-3, the J gene TRBJ2-6; D may be TRBD1 (6 bases). Trimming took 1 base from V and 3 from J, leaving 10 bases between them. The germline CDR1 and CDR2 sequences are LGHNA and YSLEER. This CDR3 has 16 amino acids. CDR3 in amino acids: CASSQGTGFGANVLTF. The CDR3 DNA is TGCGCCAGCAGCCAAGGCACAGGGTTTGGGGCCAACGTCCTGACTTTC.

The V call is TRBV27, the J call TRBJ1-3; TRBD1 is a possible D gene (5 bases). Looked up from germline, CDR1 is MNHEY and CDR2 is SMNVEV (reference sequence). This CDR3 spans 15 amino acids. Trimming pared 3 bases from V and 0 bases from J, leaving 9 bases between. CDR3 nucleotide sequence: TGTGCCAGCAGTTTCCAGGGAGGCTCTGGAAACACCATATATTTT. Its protein is CASSFQGGSGNTIYF.

The chain has TRBV5-6 and TRBJ2-3; D not certain. V lost 5 bases and J lost 1, with 17 bases in between. This CDR3 has 16 amino acids. Per germline, CDR1 SGHDT and CDR2 YYEEEE. CDR3 protein: CASSDFGIRGTDTQYF. The CDR3 nucleotides read TGTGCCAGCAGTGATTTCGGCATACGGGGCACAGATACGCAGTATTTT.

CDR3 sequence: CAWSPGTVDEQYF. In nucleotides, the CDR3 is TGTGCCTGGAGCCCCGGGACAGTTGACGAGCAGTACTTC. The V gene is TRBV30, the J gene TRBJ2-7; TRBD1 matches 7 bases. The CDR3 covers 13 residues. CDR1 and CDR2 from the germline V gene are GTSNPN and SVGIG (reference sequence). With V trimmed by 3 bases and J by 5 bases, 7 bases remained unmatched.

The CDR3 loop is CASSQKTAYQETQYF. The CDR3 DNA sequence: TGCGCCAGCAGCCAAAAGACAGCGTACCAAGAGACCCAGTACTTC. The rearrangement links TRBV4-1 to TRBJ2-5, with D possibly being TRBD1 (5 bases). The V gene's germline CDR1 is MGHRA and CDR2 YSYEKL. Trimming removed 2 bases at V and 0 bases at J, with 10 bases between. CDR3 length: 15 amino acids.

The J gene is TRBJ1-1, the V gene TRBV7-3, with a weak D call TRBD1 (5 bases). This CDR3 region has 15 residues. The V end was cut by 1 base, the J end by 4 bases, with 13 bases between. Germline-derived CDR1 and CDR2 are SGHTA and FQGTGA. CDR3: CASSLILLGPTEAFF. CDR3 DNA sequence: TGTGCCAGCAGCTTAATTCTTTTGGGGCCCACTGAAGCTTTCTTT. The variable domain in full, with the rest retrieved from reference TRBV7-3 and TRBJ1-1, is GAGVSQTPSNKVTEKGKYVELRCDPISGHTALYWYRQSLGQGPEFLIYFQGTGAADDSGLPNDRFFAVRPEGSVSTLKIQRTERGDSAVYLCASSLILLGPTEAFFGQGTRLTVV.

This clone was recorded once. This chain uses TRBV27 with TRBJ1-2; 7 nucleotides agree with TRBD1. The CDR3 spans 14 residues. Germline CDR1 and CDR2: MNHEY and SMNVEV (reference sequence). V was clipped by 6 bases and J by 7 bases; unmatched bases: 11. CDR3 loop: CASSPTLRGPGYTF. The CDR3 coding sequence is TGTGCCAGCAGCCCGACCCTGAGGGGGCCTGGCTACACCTTC.

This chain connects TRBV28 to TRBJ1-5, with 7 positions matching TRBD1. Germline-derived CDR1 and CDR2 are MDHEN and SYDVKM. The CDR3 consists of 15 residues. V lost 2 bases and J lost 7; bases outside the gene matches: 8. The CDR3 protein is CASSLPLTGDQPQHF. Here the CDR3 DNA reads TGTGCCAGCAGTTTACCCCTAACAGGGGACCAGCCCCAGCATTTT.

The V call is TRBV5-6, the J call TRBJ2-7; TRBD1 is a possible D gene (5 bases). In germline, CDR1 is SGHDT, CDR2 YYEEEE. This CDR3 is built from 16 residues. V lost 1 base to trimming and J lost 0 bases, with 14 bases between them. The CDR3 sequence is CASSLNPPGFSYEQYF. In DNA, the CDR3 is TGTGCCAGCAGCTTGAACCCACCAGGGTTCTCCTACGAGCAGTACTTC.

V and J are TRBV5-1 and TRBJ2-2; maybe TRBD2 (5 bases). The length of the CDR3 is 18 residues. The germline gives CDR1 SGHRS, CDR2 YFSETQ. Trimming removed 0 bases from V and 1 base from J, with 16 bases in between. The CDR3 sequence is CASSLGSRGLMNTGELFF. Here the CDR3 DNA reads TGCGCCAGCAGCTTGGGGTCCAGAGGGCTTATGAACACCGGGGAGCTGTTTTTT. Full variable domain (outside the CDR3, taken from reference TRBV5-1 and TRBJ2-2): KAGVTQTPRYLIKTRGQQVTLSCSPISGHRSVSWYQQTPGQGLQFLFEYFSETQRNKGNFPGRFSGRQFSNSRSEMNVSTLELGDSALYLCASSLGSRGLMNTGELFFGEGSRLTVL.

The rearrangement links TRBV13 to TRBJ2-3; TRBD2 aligns across 11 bases. Trimming cost V 5 bases and J 5 bases; bases outside gene matches: 6. Germline CDR1 and CDR2: PRHDT and FYEKMQ (reference sequence). This CDR3 has 15 residues. The CDR3 loop reads CASSAWTSGLDTQYF. CDR3 sequence (DNA): TGTGCCAGCAGCGCCTGGACTAGCGGGTTAGATACGCAGTATTTT.

The chain carries TRBV13 and TRBJ1-2; 7 bases align to TRBD1. In germline, CDR1 is PRHDT, CDR2 FYEKMQ (reference sequence). V dropped 5 bases and J dropped 10; count of bases not matched to a gene: 7. This CDR3 is 12 amino acids long. The CDR3 here is CASSTQGTPYTF. The CDR3 bases are TGTGCCAGCAGCACACAGGGGACACCCTACACCTTC.

The chain uses TRBV7-9 and TRBJ2-1; 10 bases are shared with TRBD1. The CDR3 length is 17 residues. V lost 4 bases, J lost 8 bases, and 14 bases stayed unmatched. Germline V gene lookup returns CDR1 SEHNR and CDR2 FQNEAQ (reference sequence). CDR3: CASSYIPTGGPRDEQFF. The CDR3 DNA reads as TGTGCCAGCAGCTACATTCCGACAGGGGGCCCAAGGGATGAGCAGTTCTTC.

The chain carries TRBV10-2 and TRBJ2-1; 11 bases match TRBD2. With 4 bases clipped from V and 4 bases from J, the junction kept 12 bases outside the gene matches. The CDR3 is 18 amino acids. Germline V lookup: CDR1 WSHSY, CDR2 SAAADI. CDR3 residues: CASSVTGRGLAAYNEQFF. As DNA, the CDR3 is TGCGCCAGCAGTGTAACGGGGAGGGGACTAGCGGCATACAATGAGCAGTTCTTC.

In this sample, this clone turned up once. The chain combines TRBV5-4 with TRBJ1-2; no clear D gene. Germline loops: CDR1 SGHNT, CDR2 YYREEE (reference sequence). Trimming stripped 0 bases from V and 4 bases from J, with 13 bases between. This CDR3 is built from 15 residues. The CDR3 region has the DNA TGTGCCAGCAGCTTGGGGGGTTTCGGAGGCTATGGCTACACCTTC. The encoded protein is CASSLGGFGGYGYTF.

The rearrangement joins TRBV7-8 to TRBJ2-1; 9 bases map to TRBD1. V was clipped by 1 base and J by 5 bases; unmatched bases: 9. Germline V gives CDR1 SGHVS, CDR2 FQNEAQ. This CDR3 has 17 amino acids. This CDR3 reads CASSLGYRGRKDNEQFF. The CDR3 coding sequence is TGTGCCAGCAGCTTAGGGTACAGGGGGCGTAAGGACAATGAGCAGTTCTTC.

CDR3: CASSLIEQGFYNSPLHF. Here the CDR3 DNA reads TGTGCCAGCAGTTTAATAGAACAGGGGTTCTATAATTCACCCCTCCACTTT. The chain combines TRBV28 with TRBJ1-6; TRBD1 aligns across 7 bases. The CDR3 covers 17 residues. Trimming cost V 2 bases and J 3 bases; bases outside gene matches: 7. Germline V gene sequence: CDR1 MDHEN, CDR2 SYDVKM.

This rearrangement joins TRBV4-1 to TRBJ1-1, with a weak D call TRBD1 (5 bases). The germline V gene encodes CDR1 MGHRA and CDR2 YSYEKL. V lost 0 bases and J 1 base, leaving 15 bases between the germline ends. The CDR3 length is 17 residues. CDR3 protein: CASSQDVQTETNTEAFF. DNA of the CDR3: TGCGCCAGCAGCCAAGATGTTCAGACAGAAACGAACACTGAAGCTTTCTTT.

The chain joins TRBV7-9 to TRBJ1-1; D call uncertain. This CDR3 has 15 amino acids. Germline V gives CDR1 SEHNR, CDR2 FQNEAQ (reference sequence). Trimming removed 5 bases at V and 4 bases at J, with 17 bases between. DNA of the CDR3: TGTGCCAGCAGCACGTTCCGGGGTCCGAGCACTGAAGCTTTCTTT. It codes for CASSTFRGPSTEAFF.

The chain combines TRBV4-1 with TRBJ2-3; 8 positions match TRBD2. This CDR3 region has 17 residues. The trim removed 0 bases at V and 7 bases at J, leaving 12 bases unmatched. Germline CDR1 and CDR2: MGHRA and YSYEKL. CDR3 nucleotide sequence: TGCGCCAGCAGCCAAGATTCCTATAGCGGGGTGGTATATACGCAGTATTTT. Its protein product is CASSQDSYSGVVYTQYF.

V is TRBV7-9 and J is TRBJ2-2; D perhaps matches TRBD1 (5 bases). The germline CDR1 and CDR2 sequences are SEHNR and FQNEAQ (reference sequence). Trimming left V 6 bases short and J 5 bases short, with 16 bases between. CDR3 length equals 15 residues. In DNA form, the CDR3 reads TGTGCCAGCAGTTCAAGTTTTCAGGGAACCGGGGAGCTGTTTTTT. Amino acids: CASSSSFQGTGELFF.

This chain joins TRBV10-3 and TRBJ2-3; the D gene is possibly TRBD1 (6 bases). The CDR3 is made up of 14 amino acids. CDR1 ENHRY and CDR2 SYGVKD come from the germline V gene. Trimming cost V 6 bases and J 2 bases, with 12 bases left between them. This CDR3 is CAISRTEHTDTQYF. The CDR3 DNA is TGTGCCATCAGCCGGACAGAGCACACAGATACGCAGTATTTT.

The chain is built from TRBV28 and TRBJ1-2, with D perhaps TRBD1 (6 bases). Looked up from germline, CDR1 is MDHEN and CDR2 is SYDVKM. There are 15 residues in the CDR3. Trimming stripped 4 bases from V and 3 bases from J, with 15 bases between. CDR3 residues: CASSSRTEYDYGYTF. The CDR3 DNA reads TGTGCCAGCAGTTCTAGGACAGAGTATGACTATGGCTACACCTTC.

V and J are TRBV6-1 and TRBJ1-1; 8 positions agree with TRBD1. V lost 3 bases to trimming and J lost 1 base; unmatched junction nucleotides: 1. Germline V CDR1 and CDR2: MNHNS, SASEGT. This CDR3 has 14 residues. This CDR3 is CASSDDRGNTEAFF. The CDR3 DNA reads as TGTGCCAGCAGTGACGACAGGGGGAACACTGAAGCTTTCTTT.